The rows below give T cell receptor beta chains drawn from one sample of a study of shared clonotypes between healthy human individuals. The protocol was immunoSEQ multiplex PCR, while the TCRdb copy is restricted to in-frame clones and leaves out a portion. This sample has approximately 2,000,000 clones, with around 93% found just once. The sequencing sample was made of naive CD8+ T cells from PBMCs. Source of these receptors: a man between 18 and 29 years old in good health. Some clones in this sample may be carry-over from other donors' samples. The CDR3 runs from the conserved cysteine through the conserved F or W. A D gene is named only where the DNA matches it firmly. For some rows the clone size is stated as once, few or many, or as a class when expanded; others skip it.

CDR3aa	CDR3nt	v_gene	abundance	j_gene	d_gene
CASSKGSPGELFF	TGTGCCAGCAGCAAAGGGAGTCCCGGGGAGCTGTTTTTT	TRBV9	-	TRBJ2-2	-
CASSSSTGEYTDTQYF	TGTGCCAGCAGTTCCTCGACAGGGGAGTACACAGATACGCAGTATTTT	TRBV27	-	TRBJ2-3	TRBD1
CASSSSGRKPYNEQFF	TGTGCCAGCAGCTCTAGCGGGAGGAAACCCTACAATGAGCAGTTCTTC	TRBV7-9	once	TRBJ2-1	TRBD2
CASSQEANSFLLYEQYF	TGCGCCAGCAGCCAAGAGGCGAATAGCTTTCTCCTCTACGAGCAGTACTTC	TRBV4-1	once	TRBJ2-7	-
CASSPEVAGLDYGYTF	TGTGCCAGCAGCCCCGAGGTGGCGGGTTTGGACTATGGCTACACCTTC	TRBV7-8	-	TRBJ1-2	-
CASSESIPGDEQFF	TGTGCCAGCAGTGAAAGTATCCCCGGGGATGAGCAGTTCTTC	TRBV6-1	-	TRBJ2-1	-
CASRIIRTFRLVEPQHF	TGTGCCAGCAGAATAATTCGTACTTTCCGCCTTGTTGAGCCCCAGCATTTT	TRBV11-2	-	TRBJ1-5	-
CASSSLPGQGGEKLFF	TGTGCCAGCAGTTCTTTACCGGGACAGGGAGGGGAAAAACTGTTTTTT	TRBV6-5	-	TRBJ1-4	TRBD1
CASNERTVGNYGYTF	TGTGCCAGCAACGAGAGGACGGTTGGAAACTATGGCTACACCTTC	TRBV5-6	-	TRBJ1-2	-
CASSVVWGSSYNEQFF	TGTGCCAGTAGTGTCGTGTGGGGGAGCTCCTACAATGAGCAGTTCTTC	TRBV19	-	TRBJ2-1	-
CSAGHRREAEAFF	TGCAGCGCAGGTCACAGAAGGGAGGCTGAAGCTTTCTTT	TRBV29-1	few	TRBJ1-1	-
CASSQDRMVGGELFF	TGTGCCAGCAGTCAGGACAGGATGGTGGGCGGGGAGCTGTTTTTT	TRBV27	-	TRBJ2-2	TRBD1
CSVDGGPSYNEQFF	TGCAGCGTTGACGGGGGTCCCTCCTACAATGAGCAGTTCTTC	TRBV29-1	-	TRBJ2-1	-
CASGLGGQRYGYTF	TGTGCTAGTGGTTTAGGCGGACAGAGGTATGGCTACACCTTC	TRBV12-5	-	TRBJ1-2	-
CSAGGHWENQETQYF	TGCAGCGCCGGGGGTCACTGGGAAAATCAAGAGACCCAGTACTTC	TRBV29-1	-	TRBJ2-5	-
CASSLAGRGVADGYTF	TGTGCCAGCAGCTTGGCAGGGCGCGGTGTAGCCGACGGCTACACCTTC	TRBV5-6	-	TRBJ1-2	-
CASSSTDRGRGTGELFF	TGTGCCAGCAGCTCAACCGACAGGGGTCGGGGCACCGGGGAGCTGTTTTTT	TRBV7-9	-	TRBJ2-2	TRBD1
CAISRAGSSYEQYF	TGTGCCATCTCGAGGGCAGGCAGCTCCTACGAGCAGTACTTC	TRBV10-3	-	TRBJ2-7	-
CASSVNTGRGSPLHF	TGTGCCAGCAGCGTCAACACGGGCAGAGGTTCACCCCTCCACTTT	TRBV9	-	TRBJ1-6	-
CASSLGVESLAKNIQYF	TGTGCCAGCAGTTTAGGGGTAGAATCTCTAGCCAAAAACATTCAGTACTTC	TRBV28	-	TRBJ2-4	-
CACSDFQETQYF	TGTGCCTGCTCGGACTTCCAAGAGACCCAGTACTTC	TRBV30	-	TRBJ2-5	-
CAVRSVGLAGERTQYF	TGTGCTGTACGATCCGTGGGACTAGCGGGAGAGCGGACGCAGTATTTT	TRBV7-7	-	TRBJ2-3	TRBD2
CASSLRGQGALGYGYTF	TGTGCCAGCAGCTTACGGGGACAGGGGGCGCTTGGCTATGGCTACACCTTC	TRBV13	-	TRBJ1-2	TRBD1
CASSILGPGEAFF	TGTGCCAGCAGTATCCTCGGCCCAGGGGAAGCTTTCTTT	TRBV27	-	TRBJ1-1	-
CASSFPLAGGSYEQYF	TGTGCCAGCAGTTTTCCACTAGCGGGAGGTTCCTACGAGCAGTACTTC	TRBV28	-	TRBJ2-7	TRBD2
CSVPGFYNEQFF	TGCAGCGTCCCGGGATTTTACAATGAGCAGTTCTTC	TRBV29-1	once	TRBJ2-1	-
CASSARDRRTPDTQYF	TGTGCCAGCAGCGCAAGGGACAGGAGAACGCCAGATACGCAGTATTTT	TRBV9	-	TRBJ2-3	TRBD1
CASSRIGRGPDEQYF	TGTGCCAGCAGTAGGATCGGCAGGGGACCGGACGAGCAGTACTTC	TRBV14	once	TRBJ2-7	-
CASSQGPWREGLIFEEETQYF	TGCGCCAGCAGCCAAGGGCCGTGGCGGGAGGGCTTAATTTTTGAAGAAGAGACCCAGTACTTC	TRBV4-3	-	TRBJ2-5	TRBD2
CASSPADSEAFF	TGTGCCAGCTCACCCGCGGACAGCGAAGCTTTCTTT	TRBV18	few	TRBJ1-1	-
CASSLHTETNYGYTF	TGCGCCAGCAGCCTTCACACTGAAACTAACTATGGCTACACCTTC	TRBV4-1	-	TRBJ1-2	-
CASSTFGRGVYSYEQYF	TGTGCCAGCAGCACCTTTGGGAGGGGCGTTTACTCCTACGAGCAGTACTTC	TRBV5-6	-	TRBJ2-7	TRBD2
CASSPLGQGSYEQYF	TGTGCCAGCAGCCCCCTGGGACAAGGCTCCTACGAGCAGTACTTC	TRBV4-2	-	TRBJ2-7	-
CASTLYGRAFSNQPQHF	TGTGCCAGCACCCTTTACGGACGGGCTTTTAGCAATCAGCCCCAGCATTTT	TRBV28	-	TRBJ1-5	-
CASSDSGFPSEQYF	TGTGCCAGCAGCGACTCGGGATTCCCTTCCGAGCAGTACTTC	TRBV7-8	-	TRBJ2-7	-
CASTLGRVGASGANVLTF	TGTGCCAGCACCCTAGGAAGGGTGGGGGCTTCTGGGGCCAACGTCCTGACTTTC	TRBV2	-	TRBJ2-6	-
CASSQNYPGQEGANVLTF	TGCGCCAGCAGCCAAAATTACCCCGGACAGGAGGGGGCCAACGTCCTGACTTTC	TRBV4-3	-	TRBJ2-6	TRBD1
CASSPLRANTGELFF	TGTGCCAGCAGCCCGCTGCGAGCTAACACCGGGGAGCTGTTTTTT	TRBV11-2	-	TRBJ2-2	-
CATSSDRDRGLFSGNTIYF	TGTGCCACCAGCAGTGACCGGGACAGGGGGTTATTCTCTGGAAACACCATATATTTT	TRBV15	once	TRBJ1-3	TRBD1
CASSIYPGDDSYEQYF	TGTGCCAGTAGTATTTATCCAGGGGATGATTCCTACGAGCAGTACTTC	TRBV19	-	TRBJ2-7	-
CASSLSVRRVEQFF	TGTGCCAGCAGCTTATCCGTCCGGCGGGTTGAGCAGTTCTTC	TRBV13	-	TRBJ2-1	-
CASKELAGGRYNEQFF	TGTGCCAGCAAGGAACTAGCGGGAGGTCGCTACAATGAGCAGTTCTTC	TRBV27	once	TRBJ2-1	TRBD2
CSVEEYGQLYGYTF	TGCAGCGTTGAAGAATATGGACAGCTCTATGGCTACACCTTC	TRBV29-1	-	TRBJ1-2	-
CASSPGPLTEAFF	TGTGCCAGCAGCCCCGGACCGCTCACTGAAGCTTTCTTT	TRBV11-3	-	TRBJ1-1	-
CASSLVEYLSSGNTIYF	TGTGCCAGCAGCTTAGTTGAGTATCTTAGCTCTGGAAACACCATATATTTT	TRBV7-9	-	TRBJ1-3	-
CASKLSFTEAFF	TGTGCCAGCAAACTCTCTTTCACTGAAGCTTTCTTT	TRBV7-9	-	TRBJ1-1	-
CASSDFGQGKECETQYF	TGTGCCAGCAGTGACTTCGGACAGGGCAAAGAGTGTGAGACCCAGTACTTC	TRBV21-1	-	TRBJ2-5	-
CASSPTPGLRPSSYEQYF	TGTGCCAGCAGCCCCACGCCCGGACTCAGGCCAAGCTCCTACGAGCAGTACTTC	TRBV4-2	-	TRBJ2-7	-
CASSQEVGLNTEAFF	TGCGCCAGCAGCCAAGAGGTCGGTTTGAACACTGAAGCTTTCTTT	TRBV4-1	-	TRBJ1-1	-
CATQAGRSKETQYF	TGTGCCACTCAAGCGGGAAGGTCGAAAGAGACCCAGTACTTC	TRBV5-5	-	TRBJ2-5	TRBD2
CASSSFPRTSGSYEQYF	TGTGCCAGCAGCTCCTTTCCCCGAACTAGCGGGTCCTACGAGCAGTACTTC	TRBV28	once	TRBJ2-7	TRBD2
CASTEVGTGWVNEQFF	TGTGCCAGCACCGAGGTAGGGACAGGGTGGGTTAATGAGCAGTTCTTC	TRBV7-9	-	TRBJ2-1	TRBD1
CASSTGTAPGLSGNTIYF	TGTGCCAGCAGCACCGGGACGGCCCCCGGCCTGTCTGGAAACACCATATATTTT	TRBV13	-	TRBJ1-3	-
CASSQGTRYTGELFF	TGCGCCAGCAGCCAAGGGACCAGATACACCGGGGAGCTGTTTTTT	TRBV4-3	-	TRBJ2-2	-
CASRGDSYGYTF	TGCGCCAGCAGGGGGGACAGCTATGGCTACACCTTC	TRBV5-1	-	TRBJ1-2	TRBD1